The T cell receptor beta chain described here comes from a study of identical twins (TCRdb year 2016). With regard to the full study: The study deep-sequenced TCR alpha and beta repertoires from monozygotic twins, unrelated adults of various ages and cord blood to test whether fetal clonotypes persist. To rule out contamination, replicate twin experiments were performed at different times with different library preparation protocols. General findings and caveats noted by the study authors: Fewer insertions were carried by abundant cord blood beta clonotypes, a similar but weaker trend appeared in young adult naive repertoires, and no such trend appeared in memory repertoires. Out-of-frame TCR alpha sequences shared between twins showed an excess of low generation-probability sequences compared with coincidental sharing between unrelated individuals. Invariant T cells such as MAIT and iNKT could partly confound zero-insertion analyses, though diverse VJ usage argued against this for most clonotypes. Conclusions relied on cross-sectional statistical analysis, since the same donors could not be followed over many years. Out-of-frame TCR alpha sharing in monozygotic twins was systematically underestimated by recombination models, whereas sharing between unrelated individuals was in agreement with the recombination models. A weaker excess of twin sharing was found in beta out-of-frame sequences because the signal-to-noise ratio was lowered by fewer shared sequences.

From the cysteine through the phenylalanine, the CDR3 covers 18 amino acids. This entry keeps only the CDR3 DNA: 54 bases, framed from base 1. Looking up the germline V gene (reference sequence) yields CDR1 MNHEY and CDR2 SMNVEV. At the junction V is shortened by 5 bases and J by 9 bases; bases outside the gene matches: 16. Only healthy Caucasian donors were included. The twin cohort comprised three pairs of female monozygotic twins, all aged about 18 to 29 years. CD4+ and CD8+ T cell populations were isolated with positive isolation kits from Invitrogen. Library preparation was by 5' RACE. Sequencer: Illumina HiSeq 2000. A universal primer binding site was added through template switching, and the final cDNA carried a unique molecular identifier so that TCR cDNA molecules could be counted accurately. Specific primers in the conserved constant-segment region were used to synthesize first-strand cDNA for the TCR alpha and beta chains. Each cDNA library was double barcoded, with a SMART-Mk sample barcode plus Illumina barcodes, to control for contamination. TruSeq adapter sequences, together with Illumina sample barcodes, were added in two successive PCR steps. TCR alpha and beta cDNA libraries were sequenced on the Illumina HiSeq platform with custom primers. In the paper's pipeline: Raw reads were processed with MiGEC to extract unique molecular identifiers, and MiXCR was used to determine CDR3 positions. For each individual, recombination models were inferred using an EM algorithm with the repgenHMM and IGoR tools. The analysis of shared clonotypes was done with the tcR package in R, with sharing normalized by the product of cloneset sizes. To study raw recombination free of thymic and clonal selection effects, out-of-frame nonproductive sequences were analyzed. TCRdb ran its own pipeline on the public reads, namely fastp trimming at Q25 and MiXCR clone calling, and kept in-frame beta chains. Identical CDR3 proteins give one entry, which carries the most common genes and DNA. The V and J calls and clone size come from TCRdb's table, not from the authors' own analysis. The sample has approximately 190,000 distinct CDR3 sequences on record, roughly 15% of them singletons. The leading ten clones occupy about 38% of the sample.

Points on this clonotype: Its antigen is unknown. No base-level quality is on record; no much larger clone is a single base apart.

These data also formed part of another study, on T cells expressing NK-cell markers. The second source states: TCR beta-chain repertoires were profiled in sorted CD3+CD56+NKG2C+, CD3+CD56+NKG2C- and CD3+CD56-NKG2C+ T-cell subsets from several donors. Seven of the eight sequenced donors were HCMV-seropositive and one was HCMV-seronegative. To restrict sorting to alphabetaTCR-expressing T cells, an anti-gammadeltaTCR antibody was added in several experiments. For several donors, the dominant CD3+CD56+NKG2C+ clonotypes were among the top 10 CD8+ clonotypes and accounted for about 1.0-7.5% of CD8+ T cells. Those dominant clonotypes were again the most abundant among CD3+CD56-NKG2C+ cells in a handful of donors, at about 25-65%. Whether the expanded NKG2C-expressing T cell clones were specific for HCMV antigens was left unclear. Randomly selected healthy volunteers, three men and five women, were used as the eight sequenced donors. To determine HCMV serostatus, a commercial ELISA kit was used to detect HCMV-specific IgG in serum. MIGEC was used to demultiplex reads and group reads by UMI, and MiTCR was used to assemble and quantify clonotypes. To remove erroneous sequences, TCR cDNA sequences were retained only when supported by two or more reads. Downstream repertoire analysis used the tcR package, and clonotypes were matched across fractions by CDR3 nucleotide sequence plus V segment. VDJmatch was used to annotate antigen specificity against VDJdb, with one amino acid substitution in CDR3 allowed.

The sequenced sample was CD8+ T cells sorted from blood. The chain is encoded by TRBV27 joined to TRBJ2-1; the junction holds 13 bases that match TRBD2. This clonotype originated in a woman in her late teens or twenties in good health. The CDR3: CASSTRGLAGFAVSEQFF. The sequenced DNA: TGTGCCAGCAGTACCAGGGGACTAGCGGGATTTGCCGTCTCTGAGCAGTTCTTC.